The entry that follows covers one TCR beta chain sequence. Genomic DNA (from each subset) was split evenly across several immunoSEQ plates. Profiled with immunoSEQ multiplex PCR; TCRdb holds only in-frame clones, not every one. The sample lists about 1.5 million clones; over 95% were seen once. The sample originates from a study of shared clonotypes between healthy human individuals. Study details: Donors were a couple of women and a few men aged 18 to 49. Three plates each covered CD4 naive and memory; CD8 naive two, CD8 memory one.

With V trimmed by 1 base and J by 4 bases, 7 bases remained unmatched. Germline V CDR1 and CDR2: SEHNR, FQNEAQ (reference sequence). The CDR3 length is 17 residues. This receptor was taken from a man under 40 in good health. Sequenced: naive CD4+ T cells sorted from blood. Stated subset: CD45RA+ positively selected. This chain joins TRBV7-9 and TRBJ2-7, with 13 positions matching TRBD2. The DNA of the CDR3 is TGTGCCAGCAGCTTAGGGGGACTAGCGGGAACTACGTACGAGCAGTACTTC. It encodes CASSLGGLAGTTYEQYF.